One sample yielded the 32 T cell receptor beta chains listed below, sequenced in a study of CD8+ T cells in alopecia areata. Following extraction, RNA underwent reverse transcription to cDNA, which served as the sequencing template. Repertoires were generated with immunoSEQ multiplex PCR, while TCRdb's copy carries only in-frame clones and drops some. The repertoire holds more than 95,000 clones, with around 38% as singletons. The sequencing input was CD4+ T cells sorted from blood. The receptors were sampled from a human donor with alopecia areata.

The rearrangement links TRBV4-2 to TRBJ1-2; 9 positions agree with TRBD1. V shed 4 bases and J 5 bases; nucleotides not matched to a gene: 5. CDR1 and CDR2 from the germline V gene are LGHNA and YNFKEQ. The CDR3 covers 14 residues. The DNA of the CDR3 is TGTGCCAGCAGCCGGGACAGGGCCGAATATGGCTACACCTTC. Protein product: CASSRDRAEYGYTF.

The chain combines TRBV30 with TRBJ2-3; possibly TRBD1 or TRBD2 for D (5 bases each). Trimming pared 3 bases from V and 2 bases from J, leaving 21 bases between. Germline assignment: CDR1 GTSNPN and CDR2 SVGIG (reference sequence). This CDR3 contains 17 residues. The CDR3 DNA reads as TGTGCCTGGAGGGTTCCGGGACGCCCAAGGGCCACAGATACGCAGTATTTT. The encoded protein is CAWRVPGRPRATDTQYF.

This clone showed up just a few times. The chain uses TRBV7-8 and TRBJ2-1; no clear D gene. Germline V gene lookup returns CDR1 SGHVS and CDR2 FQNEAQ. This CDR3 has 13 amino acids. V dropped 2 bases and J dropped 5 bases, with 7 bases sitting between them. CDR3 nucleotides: TGTGCCAGCAGCTTAATGGCTCACAATGAGCAGTTCTTC. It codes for CASSLMAHNEQFF.

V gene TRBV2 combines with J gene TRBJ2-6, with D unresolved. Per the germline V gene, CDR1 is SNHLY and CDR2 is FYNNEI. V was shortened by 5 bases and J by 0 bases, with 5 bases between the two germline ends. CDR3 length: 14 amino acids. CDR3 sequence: CASSLSSGANVLTF. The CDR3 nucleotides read TGTGCCAGCAGTTTAAGCTCTGGGGCCAACGTCCTGACTTTC.

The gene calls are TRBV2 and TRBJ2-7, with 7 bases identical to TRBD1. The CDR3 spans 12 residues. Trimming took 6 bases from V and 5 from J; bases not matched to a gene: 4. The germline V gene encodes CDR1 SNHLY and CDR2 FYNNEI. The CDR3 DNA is TGTGCCAGCAGCAACAGGGGAGACGAGCAGTACTTC. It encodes CASSNRGDEQYF.

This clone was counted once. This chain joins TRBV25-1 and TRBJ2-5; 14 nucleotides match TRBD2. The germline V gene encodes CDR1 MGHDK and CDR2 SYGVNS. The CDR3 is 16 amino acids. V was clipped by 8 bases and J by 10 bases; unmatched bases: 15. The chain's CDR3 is CASWPGTSGSEGFQYF. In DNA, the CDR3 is TGTGCCAGCTGGCCCGGGACTAGCGGGAGTGAAGGGTTCCAGTACTTC.

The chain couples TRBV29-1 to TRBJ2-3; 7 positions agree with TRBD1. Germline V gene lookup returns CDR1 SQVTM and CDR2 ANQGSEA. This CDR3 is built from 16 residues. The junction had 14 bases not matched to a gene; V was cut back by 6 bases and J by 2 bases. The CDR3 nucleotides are TGCAGCGTGCGACAGGGAAATGGATGGATCACAGATACGCAGTATTTT. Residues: CSVRQGNGWITDTQYF.

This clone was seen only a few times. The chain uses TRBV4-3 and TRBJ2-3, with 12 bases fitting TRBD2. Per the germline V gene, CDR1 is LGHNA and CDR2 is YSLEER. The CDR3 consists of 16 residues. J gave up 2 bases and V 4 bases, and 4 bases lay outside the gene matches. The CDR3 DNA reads TGCGCCAGCAGCCCTGGACTAGCGGGGCCCACAGATACGCAGTATTTT. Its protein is CASSPGLAGPTDTQYF.

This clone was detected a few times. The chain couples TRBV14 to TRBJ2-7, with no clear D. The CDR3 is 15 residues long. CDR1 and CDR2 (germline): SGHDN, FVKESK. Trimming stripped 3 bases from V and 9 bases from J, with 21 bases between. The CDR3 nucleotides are TGTGCCAGCAGCCAGACCCGACGGAATCTGGGCCGGCAGTACTTC. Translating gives CASSQTRRNLGRQYF.

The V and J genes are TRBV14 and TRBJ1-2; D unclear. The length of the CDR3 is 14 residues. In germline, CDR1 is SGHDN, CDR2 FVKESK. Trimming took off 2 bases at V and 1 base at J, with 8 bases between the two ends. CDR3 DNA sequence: TGTGCCAGCAGCCAACGGAACAGTAACTATGGCTACACCTTC. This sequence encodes CASSQRNSNYGYTF. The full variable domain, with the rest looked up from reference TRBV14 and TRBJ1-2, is EAGVTQFPSHSVIEKGQTVTLRCDPISGHDNLYWYRRVMGKEIKFLLHFVKESKQDESGMPNNRFLAERTGGTYSTLKVQPAELEDSGVYFCASSQRNSNYGYTFGSGTRLTVV.

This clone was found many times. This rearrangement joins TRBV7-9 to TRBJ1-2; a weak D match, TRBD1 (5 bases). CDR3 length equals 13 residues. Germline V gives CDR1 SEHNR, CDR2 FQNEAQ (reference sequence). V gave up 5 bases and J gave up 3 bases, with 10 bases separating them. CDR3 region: CASSTQTDYGYTF. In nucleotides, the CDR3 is TGTGCCAGCAGCACCCAGACAGACTATGGCTACACCTTC.

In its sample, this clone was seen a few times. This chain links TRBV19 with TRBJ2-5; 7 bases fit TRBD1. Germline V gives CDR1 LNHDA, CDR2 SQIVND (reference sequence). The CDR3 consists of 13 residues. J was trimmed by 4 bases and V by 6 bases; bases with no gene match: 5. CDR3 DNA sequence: TGTGCCAGTAGCTCCGGGACAGTAGAGACCCAGTACTTC. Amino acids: CASSSGTVETQYF.

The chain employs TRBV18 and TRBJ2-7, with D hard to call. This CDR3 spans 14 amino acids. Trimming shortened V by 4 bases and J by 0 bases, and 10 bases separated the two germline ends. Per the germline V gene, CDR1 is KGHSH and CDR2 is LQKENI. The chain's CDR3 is CASSQRTGSYEQYF. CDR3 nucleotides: TGTGCCAGCTCACAACGGACGGGCTCCTACGAGCAGTACTTC. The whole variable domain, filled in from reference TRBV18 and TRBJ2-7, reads NAGVMQNPRHLVRRRGQEARLRCSPMKGHSHVYWYRQLPEEGLKFMVYLQKENIIDESGMPKERFSAEFPKEGPSILRIQQVVRGDSAAYFCASSQRTGSYEQYFGPGTRLTVT.

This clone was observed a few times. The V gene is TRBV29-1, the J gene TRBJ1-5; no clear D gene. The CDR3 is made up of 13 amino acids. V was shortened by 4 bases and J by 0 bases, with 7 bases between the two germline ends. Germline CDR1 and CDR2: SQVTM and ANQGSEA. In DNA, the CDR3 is TGCAGCGTTGCGGCAGCTAGCAATCAGCCCCAGCATTTT. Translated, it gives CSVAAASNQPQHF.

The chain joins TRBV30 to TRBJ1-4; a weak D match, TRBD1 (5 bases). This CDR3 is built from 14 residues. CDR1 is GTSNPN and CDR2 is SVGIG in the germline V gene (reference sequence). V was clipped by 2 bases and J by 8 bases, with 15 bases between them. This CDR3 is CAWSYNRGKEKLFF. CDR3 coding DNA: TGTGCCTGGAGTTACAACCGGGGGAAGGAAAAACTGTTTTTT.

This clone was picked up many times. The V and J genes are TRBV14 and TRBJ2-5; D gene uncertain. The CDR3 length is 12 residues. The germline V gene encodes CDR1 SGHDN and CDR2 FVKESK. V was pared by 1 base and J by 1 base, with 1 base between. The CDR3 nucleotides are TGTGCCAGCAGCCAAGCCCAAGAGACCCAGTACTTC. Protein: CASSQAQETQYF.

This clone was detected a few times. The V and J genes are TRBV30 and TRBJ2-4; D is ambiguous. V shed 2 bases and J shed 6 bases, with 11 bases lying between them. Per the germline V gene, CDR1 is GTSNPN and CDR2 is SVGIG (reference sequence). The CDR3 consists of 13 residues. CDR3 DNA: TGTGCCTGGAGTTTGGTAACTTCAAACATTCAGTACTTC. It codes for CAWSLVTSNIQYF. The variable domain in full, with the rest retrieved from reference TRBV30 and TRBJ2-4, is SQTIHQWPATLVQPVGSPLSLECTVEGTSNPNLYWYRQAAGRGLQLLFYSVGIGQISSEVPQNLSASRPQDRQFILSSKKLLLSDSGFYLCAWSLVTSNIQYFGAGTRLSVL.

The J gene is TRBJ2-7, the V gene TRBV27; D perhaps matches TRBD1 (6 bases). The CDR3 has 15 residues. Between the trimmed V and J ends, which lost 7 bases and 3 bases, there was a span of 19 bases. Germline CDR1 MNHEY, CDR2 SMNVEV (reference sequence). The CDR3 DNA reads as TGTGCCAGCATGACCGTCGTGGGGGCCCACTACGAGCAGTACTTC. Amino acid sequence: CASMTVVGAHYEQYF.

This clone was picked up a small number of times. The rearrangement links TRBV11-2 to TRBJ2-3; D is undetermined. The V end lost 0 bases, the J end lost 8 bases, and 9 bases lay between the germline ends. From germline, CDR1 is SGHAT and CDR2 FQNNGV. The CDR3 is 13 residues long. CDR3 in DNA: TGTGCCAGCAGCTTAGATACTCATTCTACGCAGTATTTT. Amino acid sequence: CASSLDTHSTQYF. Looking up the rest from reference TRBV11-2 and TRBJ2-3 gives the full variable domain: EAGVAQSPRYKIIEKRQSVAFWCNPISGHATLYWYQQILGQGPKLLIQFQNNGVVDDSQLPKDRFSAERLKGVDSTLKIQPAKLEDSAVYLCASSLDTHSTQYFGPGTRLTVL.

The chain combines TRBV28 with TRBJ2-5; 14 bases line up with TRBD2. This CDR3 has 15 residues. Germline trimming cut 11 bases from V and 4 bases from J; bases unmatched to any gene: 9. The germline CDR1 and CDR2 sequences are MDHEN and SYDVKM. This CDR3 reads CAAGLAGASPETQYF. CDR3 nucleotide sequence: TGTGCCGCGGGACTAGCGGGAGCATCACCAGAGACCCAGTACTTC.

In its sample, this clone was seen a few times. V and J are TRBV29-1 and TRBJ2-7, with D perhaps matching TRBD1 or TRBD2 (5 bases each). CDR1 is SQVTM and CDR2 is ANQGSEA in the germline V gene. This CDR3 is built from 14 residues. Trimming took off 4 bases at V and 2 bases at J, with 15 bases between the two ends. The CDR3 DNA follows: TGCAGCGTTGCACTTCAGGGACGTACCTACGAGCAGTACTTC. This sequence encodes CSVALQGRTYEQYF.

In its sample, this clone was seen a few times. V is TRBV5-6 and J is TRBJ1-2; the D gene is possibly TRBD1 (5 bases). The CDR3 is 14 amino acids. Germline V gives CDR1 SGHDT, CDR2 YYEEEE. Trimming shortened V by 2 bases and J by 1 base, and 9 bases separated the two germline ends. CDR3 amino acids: CASSFRQLNYGYTF. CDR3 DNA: TGTGCCAGCAGCTTCAGACAGCTTAACTATGGCTACACCTTC.

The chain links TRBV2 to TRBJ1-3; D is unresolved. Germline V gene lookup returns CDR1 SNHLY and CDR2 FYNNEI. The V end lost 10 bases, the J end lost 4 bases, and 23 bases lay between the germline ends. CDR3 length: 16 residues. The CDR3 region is CATTPPNAGLGNTIYF. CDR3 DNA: TGTGCCACCACCCCTCCCAACGCAGGCTTGGGAAACACCATATATTTT.

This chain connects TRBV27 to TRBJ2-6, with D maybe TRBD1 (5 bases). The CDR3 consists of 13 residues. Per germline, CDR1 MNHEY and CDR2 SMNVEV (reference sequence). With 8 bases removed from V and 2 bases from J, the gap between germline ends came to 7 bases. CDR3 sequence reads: CASGRAGANVLTF. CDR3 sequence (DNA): TGTGCCAGCGGCAGGGCTGGGGCCAACGTCCTGACTTTC.

CDR3 sequence (DNA): TGTGCCAGCGGGCGCACTCAGTTCTTC. This gives the protein CASGRTQFF. The chain uses TRBV28 and TRBJ2-1; D remains ambiguous. Germline loops: CDR1 MDHEN, CDR2 SYDVKM. The CDR3 spans 9 residues. V was cut by 8 bases and J by 13 bases, with 9 bases left in between.

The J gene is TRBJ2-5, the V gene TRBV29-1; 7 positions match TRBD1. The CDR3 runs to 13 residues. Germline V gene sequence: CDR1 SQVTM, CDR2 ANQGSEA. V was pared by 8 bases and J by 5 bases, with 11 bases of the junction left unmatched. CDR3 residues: CSTHRQGLETQYF. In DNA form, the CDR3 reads TGCAGCACACACCGACAGGGTTTGGAGACCCAGTACTTC.

CDR3 residues: CASSLAGGQGKAFF. CDR3 nucleotide sequence: TGTGCCAGCAGCTTAGCGGGAGGACAGGGAAAAGCTTTCTTT. The chain links TRBV7-9 to TRBJ1-1, with 8 positions matching TRBD1. Germline V gene data show CDR1 as SEHNR and CDR2 as FQNEAQ (reference sequence). J gave up 9 bases and V 0 bases, and 6 bases lay outside the gene matches. The length of the CDR3 is 14 residues.

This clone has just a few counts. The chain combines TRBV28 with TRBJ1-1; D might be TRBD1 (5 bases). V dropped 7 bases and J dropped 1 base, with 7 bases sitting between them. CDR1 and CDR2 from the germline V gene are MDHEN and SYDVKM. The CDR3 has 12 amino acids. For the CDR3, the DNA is TGTGCCAGCAAGGGGCCGAACACTGAAGCTTTCTTT. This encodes CASKGPNTEAFF.

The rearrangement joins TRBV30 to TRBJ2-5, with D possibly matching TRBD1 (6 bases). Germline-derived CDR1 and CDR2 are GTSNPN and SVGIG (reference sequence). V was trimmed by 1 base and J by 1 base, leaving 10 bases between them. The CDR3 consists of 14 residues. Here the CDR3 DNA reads TGTGCCTGGAGTGCTGACAGGAGCCAAGAGACCCAGTACTTC. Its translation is CAWSADRSQETQYF. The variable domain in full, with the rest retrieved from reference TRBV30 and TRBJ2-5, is SQTIHQWPATLVQPVGSPLSLECTVEGTSNPNLYWYRQAAGRGLQLLFYSVGIGQISSEVPQNLSASRPQDRQFILSSKKLLLSDSGFYLCAWSADRSQETQYFGPGTRLLVL.

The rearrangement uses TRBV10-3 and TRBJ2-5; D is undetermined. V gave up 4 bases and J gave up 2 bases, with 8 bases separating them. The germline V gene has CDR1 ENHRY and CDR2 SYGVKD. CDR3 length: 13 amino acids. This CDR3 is CAISVDPQETQYF. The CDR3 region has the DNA TGTGCCATCAGTGTGGACCCACAAGAGACCCAGTACTTC.

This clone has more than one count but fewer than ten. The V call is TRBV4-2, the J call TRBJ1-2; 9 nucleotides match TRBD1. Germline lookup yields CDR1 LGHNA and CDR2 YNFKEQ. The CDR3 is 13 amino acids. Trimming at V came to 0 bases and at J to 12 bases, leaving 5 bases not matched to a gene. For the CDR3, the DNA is TGTGCCAGCAGCCAAGAACAGGACAGGGGCCACACCTTC. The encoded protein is CASSQEQDRGHTF.

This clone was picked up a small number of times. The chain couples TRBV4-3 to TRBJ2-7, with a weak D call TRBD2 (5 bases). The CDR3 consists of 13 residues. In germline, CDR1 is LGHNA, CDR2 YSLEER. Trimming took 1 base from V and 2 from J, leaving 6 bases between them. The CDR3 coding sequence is TGCGCCAGCAGCCAAGGAGGGACCTACGAGCAGTACTTC. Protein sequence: CASSQGGTYEQYF.